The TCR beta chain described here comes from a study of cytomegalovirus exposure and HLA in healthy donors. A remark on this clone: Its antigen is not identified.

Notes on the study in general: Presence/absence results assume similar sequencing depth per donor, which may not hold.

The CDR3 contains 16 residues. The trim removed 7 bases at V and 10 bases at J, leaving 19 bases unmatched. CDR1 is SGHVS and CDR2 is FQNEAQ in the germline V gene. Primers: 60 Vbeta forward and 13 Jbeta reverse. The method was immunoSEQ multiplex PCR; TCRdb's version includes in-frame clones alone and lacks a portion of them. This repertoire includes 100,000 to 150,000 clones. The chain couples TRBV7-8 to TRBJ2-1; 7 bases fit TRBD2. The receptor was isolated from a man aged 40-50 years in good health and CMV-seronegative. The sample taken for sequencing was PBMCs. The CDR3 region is CASTYGRAGDPGEQFF. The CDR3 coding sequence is TGTGCCAGCACCTACGGTAGGGCGGGAGACCCCGGCGAGCAGTTCTTC.